This T cell receptor (beta chain) was observed in a study of T cell clonotyping in hematopoietic cell transplantation. Study at large: Cytoreduction preceded collection of pretransplant recipient samples.

This table comes from immunoSEQ multiplex PCR, and its TCRdb copy is limited to in-frame clones, with some not included. The repertoire holds roughly 9,300 clones, more than 75% seen once, with more than 13% in the top ten. The V and J ends lost 8 bases and 4 bases, in that order; junction bases with no gene match: 23. The CDR3 is 19 amino acids. Germline assignment: CDR1 MNHGY and CDR2 SAAAGT. Notes on the study in general: Pathologically expanded recipient clonotypes increased progressively from day 30 to day 180 as diversity fell. Broader posttransplant TCR repertoire diversity was predicted by graft donor and pretransplant recipient Inverse Simpson Index values.

About this clone itself: The antigen is not known.

Time point meaning: recipient sample about 28 days before transplant, after cytoreduction. This sequence joins TRBV6-8 and TRBJ2-7, with TRBD2 identical over 10 bases. This receptor was taken from a woman aged 45-60 years with chronic myeloid leukemia. Some clones in this sample may be carry-over from other donors' samples. This specimen was peripheral blood mononuclear cells, taken before stem cell transplant. The CDR3 nucleotides are TGTGCCAGCCCAGAATGGGCAACTAGCGGGAAAGTCTGGTGGTACGAGCAGTACTTC. Translated, it gives CASPEWATSGKVWWYEQYF.